The present T cell receptor (beta chain) was sequenced within a study of T cell responses to AZD1222 COVID-19 vaccine. Study-level results: Nearly half of unique spike-specific TCRs reportedly avoided B.1.351 and B.1.1.7 mutated regions. Donors were chiefly white British, with a greater number of females, and clonal diversity was perhaps underestimated.

The data were produced by immunoSEQ multiplex PCR, yet TCRdb's version contains in-frame clones alone and is incomplete. The table has some 130,000 clones, just over 90% seen once. Germline V lookup: CDR1 MGHRA, CDR2 YSYEKL. Deletions cut 1 base from V and 6 bases from J, with 13 bases between. This CDR3 is 15 amino acids long. As to this clone: No antigen is known for it.

The origin of this receptor is an adult in good health. V gene TRBV4-1 combines with J gene TRBJ2-1; D is perhaps TRBD1 or TRBD2 (6 bases each). The source was peripheral blood, collected on day 0 of AZD1222 vaccination. The CDR3 DNA reads TGCGCCAGCAGCCAAGCGGGGGCGGTGTCCAATGAGCAGTTCTTC. Its translation: CASSQAGAVSNEQFF.